The 9 T cell receptor beta chains below come from one sample, sequenced in a study of tumor-infiltrating lymphocytes in localized non-small cell lung cancer (dated by TCRdb to about 2021). The receptor library was made with the immunoSEQ multiplex PCR assay. Drawn from immuneACCESS, this table holds only the in-frame rearrangements with V and J called that TCRdb kept. Clones are partly lost; checked studies trace under half to an unresolved V gene and leave the rest unexplained. Present in this sample are over 10,000 clones, over 65% of which were seen just once. The ten largest clones represent less than 10% of the sample. Sample: lung tumor tissue. All receptors come from a human donor with non-small cell lung cancer.

This sequence joins TRBV7-3 and TRBJ1-1, with D tentatively TRBD1 (6 bases). Germline V lookup: CDR1 SGHTA, CDR2 FQGTGA. The CDR3 runs 13 residues. Trimming took 2 bases from V and 8 from J, leaving 12 bases between them. The DNA of the CDR3 is TGTGCCAGCAGCTTAGGGGGGCTGATGGAAGCTTTCTTT. It yields the protein CASSLGGLMEAFF.

This clone was recorded a few times. For the CDR3, the DNA is TGTGCCACGAAGGACGGGAGCTCCTACGAGCAGTACTTC. It translates to CATKDGSSYEQYF. The chain uses TRBV10-3 and TRBJ2-5, with D perhaps matching TRBD2 (6 bases). The J call is in doubt because the DNA end fits TRBJ2-7 better. The CDR3 has 13 amino acids. The germline V gene encodes CDR1 ENHRY and CDR2 SYGVKD.

This clone was seen a single time. The chain combines TRBV11-2 with TRBJ2-1; the match to TRBD2 covers 11 bases. Germline lookup yields CDR1 SGHAT and CDR2 FQNNGV. The CDR3 has 15 amino acids. V dropped 5 bases and J dropped 3; count of bases not matched to a gene: 3. The CDR3 spells CASSSLAGGYNEQFF. CDR3 nucleotide sequence: TGTGCCAGCAGCAGCCTAGCGGGGGGCTACAATGAGCAGTTCTTC.

This clone was found a few times. The chain has TRBV7-9 and TRBJ2-1; TRBD1 aligns across 7 bases. The germline V gene encodes CDR1 SEHNR and CDR2 FQNEAQ (reference sequence). The V segment lost 7 bases and the J segment 6 bases; nucleotides outside the gene matches: 12. This CDR3 is 15 amino acids long. In nucleotides, the CDR3 is TGTGCCAGCACCCTTCGGGACAGCTACTCCAATGAGCAGTTCTTC. This translates into CASTLRDSYSNEQFF.

CDR3 coding DNA: TGTGCCAGCAGCTTAGGTAGCAATGAGCAGTTCTTC. Its translation: CASSLGSNEQFF. V gene TRBV7-8 combines with J gene TRBJ2-1; D is undetermined. In germline, CDR1 is SGHVS, CDR2 FQNEAQ. This CDR3 contains 12 residues. Trimming took off 1 base at V and 6 bases at J, with 4 bases between the two ends.

The chain combines TRBV30 with TRBJ1-1; D not resolved. Looked up from germline, CDR1 is GTSNPN and CDR2 is SVGIG (reference sequence). Between the trimmed V and J ends, which lost 7 bases and 0 bases, there was a span of 15 bases. This CDR3 spans 14 amino acids. This CDR3 is CASYMAAMNTEAFF. CDR3 DNA sequence: TGTGCCTCGTACATGGCGGCAATGAACACTGAAGCTTTCTTT.

The chain couples TRBV5-6 to TRBJ1-2, with D hard to call. Per germline, CDR1 SGHDT and CDR2 YYEEEE. CDR3 length: 15 amino acids. Trimming removed 5 bases from V and 8 bases from J, with 22 bases in between. The CDR3 loop is CASRELGRSQEGYTF. In DNA form, the CDR3 reads TGTGCCAGCAGGGAGTTGGGCAGGAGTCAGGAGGGCTACACCTTC.

The table lists this clone with a count of one. Here the CDR3 reads CASSWDARNKLFF. CDR3 coding DNA: TGTGCCAGCAGCTGGGACGCGAGAAATAAACTGTTTTTT. This chain links TRBV27 with TRBJ1-4; a possible D gene is TRBD1 (5 bases). The V end was cut by 6 bases, the J end by 11 bases, with 16 bases between. The V gene's germline CDR1 is MNHEY and CDR2 SMNVEV (reference sequence). CDR3 length: 13 amino acids.

This chain connects TRBV5-4 to TRBJ2-1; 7 bases fit TRBD2. This CDR3 is built from 17 residues. Per germline, CDR1 SGHNT and CDR2 YYREEE (reference sequence). J was trimmed by 0 bases and V by 5 bases; bases with no gene match: 11. In nucleotides, the CDR3 is TGTGCCAGCAGTCCGGCCCTAGCGGCAAGCTCCTACAATGAGCAGTTCTTC. It yields the protein CASSPALAASSYNEQFF.